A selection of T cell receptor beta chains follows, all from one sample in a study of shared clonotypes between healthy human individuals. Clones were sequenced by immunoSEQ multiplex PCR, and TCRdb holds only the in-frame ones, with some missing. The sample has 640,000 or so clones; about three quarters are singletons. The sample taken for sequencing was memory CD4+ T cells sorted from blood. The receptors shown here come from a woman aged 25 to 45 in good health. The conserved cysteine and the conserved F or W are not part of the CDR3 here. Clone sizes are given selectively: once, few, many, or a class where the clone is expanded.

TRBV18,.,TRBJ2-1,ASSRDFNEQF
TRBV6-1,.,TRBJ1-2,ASSEAKGGGYT
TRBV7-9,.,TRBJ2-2,ASSPRRAGTGELF
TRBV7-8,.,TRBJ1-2,ASSPGQGGYGYT
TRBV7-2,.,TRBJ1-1,ASSFGLYTEAF
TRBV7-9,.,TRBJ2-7,ASSLERREGQY
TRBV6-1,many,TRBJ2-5,ASAPVAPGTQY
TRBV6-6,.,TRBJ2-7,ASRHSDRGGYEQY
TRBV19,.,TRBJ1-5,ASSRTGSNQPQH
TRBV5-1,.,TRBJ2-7,ASSLPEGSSYEQY
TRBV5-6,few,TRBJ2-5,ASSQKFGLVGETQY
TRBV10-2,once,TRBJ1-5,ASSEWDRSNQPQH
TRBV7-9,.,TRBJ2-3,ASSLGLAGVVGDTQY
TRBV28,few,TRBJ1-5,ASRERNQPQH